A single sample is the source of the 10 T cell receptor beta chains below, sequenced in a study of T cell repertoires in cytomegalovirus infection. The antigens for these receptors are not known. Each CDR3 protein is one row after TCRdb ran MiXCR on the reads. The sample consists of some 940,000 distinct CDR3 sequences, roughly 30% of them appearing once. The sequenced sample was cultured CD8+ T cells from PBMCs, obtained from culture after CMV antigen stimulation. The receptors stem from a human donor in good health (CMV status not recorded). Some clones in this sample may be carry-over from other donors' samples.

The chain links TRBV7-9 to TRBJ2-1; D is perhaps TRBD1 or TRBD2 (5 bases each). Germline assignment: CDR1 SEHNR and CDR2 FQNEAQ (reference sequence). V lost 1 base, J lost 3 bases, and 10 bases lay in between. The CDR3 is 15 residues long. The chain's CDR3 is CASSLDWGNYNEQFF. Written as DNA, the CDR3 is TGTGCCAGCAGCTTAGACTGGGGGAACTACAATGAGCAGTTCTTC.

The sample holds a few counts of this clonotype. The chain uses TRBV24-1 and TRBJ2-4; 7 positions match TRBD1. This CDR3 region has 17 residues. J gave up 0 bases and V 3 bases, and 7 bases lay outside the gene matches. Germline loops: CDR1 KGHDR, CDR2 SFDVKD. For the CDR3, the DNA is TGTGCCACCAGTGATCCAAGACAGGGACAAGCCAAAAACATTCAGTACTTC. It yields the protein CATSDPRQGQAKNIQYF.

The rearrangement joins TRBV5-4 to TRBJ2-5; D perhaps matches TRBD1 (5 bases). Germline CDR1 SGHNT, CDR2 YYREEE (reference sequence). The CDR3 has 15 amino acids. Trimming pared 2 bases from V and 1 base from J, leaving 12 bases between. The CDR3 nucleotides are TGTGCCAGCAGCTTTAAACAGGAGATCCAAGAGACCCAGTACTTC. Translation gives CASSFKQEIQETQYF.

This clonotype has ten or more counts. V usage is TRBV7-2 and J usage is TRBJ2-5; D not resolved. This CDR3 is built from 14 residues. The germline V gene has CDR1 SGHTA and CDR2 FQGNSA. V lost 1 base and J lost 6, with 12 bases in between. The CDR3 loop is CASSLDRGVQTQYF. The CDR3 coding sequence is TGTGCCAGCAGCTTAGACCGTGGGGTGCAGACCCAGTACTTC.

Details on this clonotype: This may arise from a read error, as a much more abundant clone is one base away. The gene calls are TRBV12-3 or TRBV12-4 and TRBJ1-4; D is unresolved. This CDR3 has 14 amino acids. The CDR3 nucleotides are TGTGCCAACAGTTTAATAGGGTCCCATGAAAAACTGTTTTTT. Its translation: CANSLIGSHEKLFF.

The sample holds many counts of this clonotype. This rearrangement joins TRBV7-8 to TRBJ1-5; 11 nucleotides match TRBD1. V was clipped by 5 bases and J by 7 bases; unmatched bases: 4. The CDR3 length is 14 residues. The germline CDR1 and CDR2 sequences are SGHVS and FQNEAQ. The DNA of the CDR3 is TGTGCCAGCAGCGGACAGGGGGCAGGGCAGCCCCAGCATTTT. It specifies CASSGQGAGQPQHF.

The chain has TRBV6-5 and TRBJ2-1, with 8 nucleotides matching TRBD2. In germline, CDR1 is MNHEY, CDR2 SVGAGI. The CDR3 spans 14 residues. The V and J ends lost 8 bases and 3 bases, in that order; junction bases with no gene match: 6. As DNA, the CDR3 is TGTGCCAGCTACCCAGCGGGGGACTACAATGAGCAGTTCTTC. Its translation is CASYPAGDYNEQFF.

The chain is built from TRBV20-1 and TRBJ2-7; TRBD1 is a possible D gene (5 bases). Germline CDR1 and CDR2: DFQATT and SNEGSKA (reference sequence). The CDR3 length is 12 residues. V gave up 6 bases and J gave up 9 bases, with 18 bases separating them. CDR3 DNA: TGCAGTGCCGTCGGCCCCTGGGGCGTGCAGTACGTC. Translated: CSAVGPWGVQYV.

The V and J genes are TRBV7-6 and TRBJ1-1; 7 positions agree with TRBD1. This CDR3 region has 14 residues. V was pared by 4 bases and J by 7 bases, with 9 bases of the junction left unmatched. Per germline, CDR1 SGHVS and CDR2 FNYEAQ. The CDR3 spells CASSSIDRVLEAFF. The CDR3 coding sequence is TGTGCCAGCAGCTCTATAGACAGGGTTCTTGAAGCTTTCTTT.

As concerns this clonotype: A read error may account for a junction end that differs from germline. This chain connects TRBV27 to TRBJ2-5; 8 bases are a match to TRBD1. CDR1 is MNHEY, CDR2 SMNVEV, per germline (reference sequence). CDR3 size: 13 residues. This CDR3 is CASSPGTGADACF. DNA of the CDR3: TGTGCCAGCAGTCCAGGGACAGGAGCCGACGCCTGCTTC.